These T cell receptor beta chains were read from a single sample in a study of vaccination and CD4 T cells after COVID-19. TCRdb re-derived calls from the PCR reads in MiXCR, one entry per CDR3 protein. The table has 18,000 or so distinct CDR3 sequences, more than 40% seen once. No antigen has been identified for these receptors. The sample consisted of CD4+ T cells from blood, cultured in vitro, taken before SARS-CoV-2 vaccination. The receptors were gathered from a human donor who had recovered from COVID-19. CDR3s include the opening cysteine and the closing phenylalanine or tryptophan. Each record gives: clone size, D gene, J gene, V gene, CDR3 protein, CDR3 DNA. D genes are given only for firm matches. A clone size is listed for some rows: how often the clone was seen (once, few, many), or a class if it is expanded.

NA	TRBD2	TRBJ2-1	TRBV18	CASAASGGVEQFF	TGTGCCTCCGCGGCTAGCGGAGGGGTTGAGCAGTTCTTC
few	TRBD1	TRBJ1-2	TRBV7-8	CASSRRDREEYGYTF	TGTGCCAGCAGCCGTAGAGACAGGGAGGAATATGGCTACACCTTC
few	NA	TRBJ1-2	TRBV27	CASKFSRGYGYTF	TGTGCCAGCAAATTCTCCAGGGGCTATGGCTACACCTTC
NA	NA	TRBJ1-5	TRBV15	CATSRDRINQPQHF	TGTGCCACCAGCAGAGATAGAATCAATCAGCCCCAGCATTTT
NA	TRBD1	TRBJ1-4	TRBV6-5	CASSYLGQGTGNEKLFF	TGTGCCAGCAGTTACTTGGGACAGGGGACGGGTAATGAAAAACTGTTTTTT
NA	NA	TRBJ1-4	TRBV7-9	CASRHGQSTNEKLFF	TGTGCCAGCAGACACGGACAGTCAACTAATGAAAAACTGTTTTTT
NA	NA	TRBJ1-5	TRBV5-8	CASSFRSQPQHF	TGTGCCAGCAGCTTCCGCAGCCAGCCCCAGCATTTT
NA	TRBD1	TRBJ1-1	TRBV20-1	CSARAGQITEAFF	TGCAGTGCTAGAGCGGGACAGATCACTGAAGCTTTCTTT
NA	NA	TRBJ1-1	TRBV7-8	CASSFIRGAEAFF	TGTGCCAGCAGCTTTATCAGGGGTGCTGAAGCTTTCTTT
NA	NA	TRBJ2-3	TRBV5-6	CASSPRTTDTQYF	TGTGCCAGCAGCCCCCGAACCACAGATACGCAGTATTTT
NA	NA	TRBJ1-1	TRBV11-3	CASSLLTSNTEAFF	TGTGCCAGCAGCTTATTAACGAGTAACACTGAAGCTTTCTTT
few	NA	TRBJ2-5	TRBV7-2	CASSRGGRETQYF	TGTGCCAGCAGCCGCGGAGGCCGGGAGACCCAGTACTTC
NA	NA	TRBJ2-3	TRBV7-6	CASSLVSQGDTQYF	TGTGCCAGCAGCTTAGTGTCCCAGGGGGATACGCAGTATTTT
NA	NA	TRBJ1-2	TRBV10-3	CAIRFTDTYGYTF	TGTGCCATTCGGTTTACAGATACCTATGGCTACACCTTC
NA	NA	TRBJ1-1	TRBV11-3	CASSLDQWGGQGTEAFF	TGTGCCAGCAGCTTAGATCAGTGGGGGGGGCAAGGCACTGAAGCTTTCTTT
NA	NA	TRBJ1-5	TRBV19	CASSPDSDQPQHF	TGTGCCAGTAGCCCCGACAGCGATCAGCCCCAGCATTTT
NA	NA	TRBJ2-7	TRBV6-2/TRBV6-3	CASSYSGTSSYEQYF	TGTGCCAGCAGTTACTCCGGGACAAGCTCCTACGAGCAGTACTTC
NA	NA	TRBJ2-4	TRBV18	CASSTTQGLKDIQYF	TGTGCCAGCTCAACAACTCAGGGCTTGAAGGACATTCAGTACTTC
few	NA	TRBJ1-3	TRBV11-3	CASSSFGGNTIYF	TGTGCCAGCAGCTCTTTCGGAGGAAACACCATATATTTT
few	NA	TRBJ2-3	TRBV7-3	CASSPGNWVTDTQYF	TGTGCCAGCAGCCCCGGTAATTGGGTCACAGATACGCAGTATTTT
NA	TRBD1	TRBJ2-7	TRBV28	CASRGQGNEQYF	TGTGCCAGCAGGGGACAGGGCAACGAGCAGTACTTC
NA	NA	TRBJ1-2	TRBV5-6	CASSLARGLGYTF	TGTGCCAGCAGCTTGGCCCGGGGGCTAGGCTACACCTTC
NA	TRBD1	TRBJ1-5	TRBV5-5	CASSLAAGQGGQPQHF	TGTGCCAGCAGCTTGGCCGCGGGACAGGGCGGACAGCCCCAGCATTTT
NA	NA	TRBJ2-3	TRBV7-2	CASSLVSGGGTDTQYF	TGTGCCAGCAGCTTAGTGTCGGGGGGCGGGACAGATACGCAGTATTTT
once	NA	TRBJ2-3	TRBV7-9	CASSSTGSTDTQYF	TGTGCCAGCAGCTCTACAGGCTCCACAGATACGCAGTATTTT
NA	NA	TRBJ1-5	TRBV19	CASSVLSSQPQHF	TGTGCCAGTAGTGTTCTCTCTAGTCAGCCCCAGCATTTT
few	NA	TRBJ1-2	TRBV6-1	CASSRGVGGYTF	TGTGCCAGCAGTCGCGGGGTGGGGGGCTACACCTTC
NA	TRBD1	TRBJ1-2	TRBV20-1	CSASHDRVKGGGYTF	TGCAGTGCTAGCCATGACAGGGTGAAAGGGGGTGGCTACACCTTC
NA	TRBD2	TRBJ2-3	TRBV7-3	CASSGSGSPDTQYF	TGTGCCAGCAGCGGTAGCGGGAGTCCAGATACGCAGTATTTT
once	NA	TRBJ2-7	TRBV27	CASSFTVGSSYEQYF	TGTGCCAGCAGTTTTACCGTGGGGTCTTCCTACGAGCAGTACTTC
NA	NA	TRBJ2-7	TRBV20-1	CSARVGPPEQYF	TGCAGTGCTAGAGTCGGGCCCCCCGAGCAGTACTTC